These T cell receptor beta chains were read from a single sample in a study of shared clonotypes between healthy human individuals. Method: immunoSEQ multiplex PCR; TCRdb's copy keeps in-frame clones and lacks some. There are roughly 490,000 clones in the sample; roughly 78% occur only once, and about an eighth lies in the top ten. The sample consisted of PBMCs. These receptors were collected from a middle-aged woman in good health. Some clones in this sample may be carry-over from other donors' samples. The CDR3 runs from the conserved cysteine through the conserved F or W. The order of the fields is D gene, J gene, V gene, CDR3 protein, CDR3 DNA. A D gene is named only where the DNA matches it firmly.

>NA|TRBJ2-3|TRBV2
CASREGGAGTDTQYF
TGTGCCAGCAGAGAGGGGGGCGCGGGCACAGATACGCAGTATTTT
>NA|TRBJ2-7|TRBV30
CAWSGEGAGKTSYEQYF
TGTGCCTGGAGTGGAGAGGGAGCGGGCAAGACGTCCTACGAGCAGTACTTC
>TRBD2|TRBJ2-1|TRBV2
CSGGTVNNEQFF
TGTTCGGGGGGGACGGTAAACAATGAGCAGTTCTTC
>TRBD2|TRBJ2-1|TRBV5-4
CASSAGLAETYNEQFF
TGTGCCAGCAGCGCGGGACTAGCGGAGACCTACAATGAGCAGTTCTTC
>NA|TRBJ1-1|TRBV12-5
CASGTRGEGTEAFF
TGTGCTAGTGGTACGAGGGGGGAGGGCACTGAAGCTTTCTTT
>TRBD1|TRBJ1-1|TRBV7-3
CASSVRDRAVNTEAFF
TGTGCCAGCAGCGTTCGGGACAGGGCTGTGAACACTGAAGCTTTCTTT
>NA|TRBJ2-7|TRBV19
CASGNTVGYEQYF
TGTGCCAGTGGTAATACGGTAGGCTACGAGCAGTACTTC
>NA|TRBJ1-1|TRBV7-3
CASSFNRDTEAFF
TGTGCCAGCAGCTTCAACAGGGACACTGAAGCTTTCTTT
>TRBD1|TRBJ2-3|TRBV19
CASSRAQGEDTQYF
TGTGCCAGTAGTAGAGCACAGGGGGAAGATACGCAGTATTTT
>NA|TRBJ2-4|TRBV11-2
CASSPTGSGAKNIQYF
TGTGCCAGCAGCCCCACAGGGAGTGGGGCCAAAAACATTCAGTACTTC
>NA|TRBJ2-3|TRBV7-3
CASSQGFRGDADTQYF
TGTGCCAGCAGCCAAGGCTTCAGGGGGGATGCGGATACGCAGTATTTT